Included here is one T cell receptor beta chain sequence, with context. The antigen remains unidentified. The germline CDR1 and CDR2 sequences are SNHLY and FYNNEI. The CDR3 is 13 amino acids. Between the trimmed V and J ends, which lost 10 bases and 7 bases, there was a span of 14 bases. Ophthalmopathy donors showed moderate-to-severe activity, CAS ≥3, NOSPECS ≥4 and a duration under 3 months. None of the included patients had other autoimmune diseases, uncontrolled infections, pregnancy or lactation, as these led to exclusion. This record comes from a study of Graves' ophthalmopathy and Graves' hyperthyroidism. Notes on the study in general: Discriminating ophthalmopathy from stable hyperthyroidism, a 13-signature model attained a sensitivity of 87.88% and a specificity of approximately 77%.

The authors amplified TCR beta CDR3 regions from RNA transcripts. The first round was an RT-PCR with HTBI primers, and the second round was a multiplex PCR. TCRdb independently ran MiXCR on the multiplex PCR reads; one entry per CDR3 protein. The profile shows about 700,000 distinct CDR3 sequences, 35% to 50% of them singletons. This chain links TRBV2 with TRBJ1-6; D might be TRBD1 (5 bases). The source material was peripheral blood. The sequence derives from an adult man with Graves' ophthalmopathy. CDR3 loop: CAIEGDFNSPLHF. In nucleotides, the CDR3 is TGTGCCATCGAAGGGGACTTCAATTCACCCCTCCACTTT.